This T cell receptor (beta chain) emerged from a study of identical twins. The cDNA had a unique molecular identifier and a template-switch universal primer site. TCRdb used MiXCR to reprocess the 5' RACE reads, holding one entry per CDR3 protein. The profile shows under 250,000 distinct CDR3 sequences, 12% of them singletons. The V gene's germline CDR1 is SEHNR and CDR2 FQNEAQ (reference sequence). The CDR3 length is 16 residues. V gave up 5 bases and J gave up 8 bases, with 22 bases separating them. This clonotype was observed a handful of times. Its antigen is still unknown. Broader study findings: Diverse VJ usage suggested most zero-insertion clonotypes were not invariant T cells.

In addition, the sample was reused for a study of yellow fever vaccine responses in identical twins. In that study: Twins reportedly appeared to share part of their vaccine T cell response while keeping part individual.

This TCR derives from a woman under 30 in good health. The specimen sequenced was memory (CD45RO+) T cells sorted from blood. This rearrangement joins TRBV7-9 to TRBJ2-1; TRBD1 might be the D (6 bases). CDR3 nucleotides: TGTGCCAGCAGCAATAGGGTCCCCCTGGGGGCGGATGAGCAGTTCTTC. Translation: CASSNRVPLGADEQFF.